These 16 T cell receptor beta chains were sequenced from one sample in a study of blood T cell repertoires in COVID-19. The repertoire was sequenced with immunoSEQ multiplex PCR; TCRdb's copy has only in-frame clones and lacks some. The sample lists around 120,000 clones; roughly 79% were seen once. The sequenced material came from peripheral blood. These receptors originate from a man between 65 and 80 years old with acute or convalescent COVID-19.

The CDR3 loop is CASNKLLGQPQHF. CDR3 in DNA: TGTGCCAGCAACAAACTCCTCGGGCAGCCCCAGCATTTT. This rearrangement joins TRBV2 to TRBJ1-5; the D is unclear. V was pared by 7 bases and J by 7 bases, with 14 bases between. The CDR3 loop spans 13 amino acids. Germline V lookup: CDR1 SNHLY, CDR2 FYNNEI.

The chain has TRBV5-6 and TRBJ2-3, with TRBD1 matching over 8 bases. In germline, CDR1 is SGHDT, CDR2 YYEEEE. The CDR3 has 14 amino acids. V gave up 4 bases and J gave up 4 bases; unmatched junction bases: 5. The DNA of the CDR3 is TGTGCCAGCAGCCCCGGACAGGGCCCAGATACGCAGTATTTT. It codes for CASSPGQGPDTQYF. Together with reference TRBV5-6 and TRBJ2-3, the CDR3 gives the full variable domain: DAGVTQSPTHLIKTRGQQVTLRCSPKSGHDTVSWYQQALGQGPQFIFQYYEEEERQRGNFPDRFSGHQFPNYSSELNVNALLLGDSALYLCASSPGQGPDTQYFGPGTRLTVL.

The V gene is TRBV10-3, the J gene TRBJ1-1; 7 nucleotides match TRBD1. This CDR3 has 15 residues. V was clipped by 0 bases and J by 4 bases; unmatched bases: 5. CDR1 is ENHRY and CDR2 is SYGVKD in the germline V gene. CDR3: CAISESEQGSTEAFF. The CDR3 DNA reads as TGTGCCATCAGTGAGTCAGAACAGGGGTCCACTGAAGCTTTCTTT.

In DNA form, the CDR3 reads TGTGCCAGCAGCCCGGACAGGGGGCGGTTTGGCTACACCTTC. Its protein is CASSPDRGRFGYTF. V gene TRBV7-2 combines with J gene TRBJ1-2; 11 bases are shared with TRBD1. J was trimmed by 7 bases and V by 5 bases; bases with no gene match: 6. The CDR3 has 14 amino acids. In germline, CDR1 is SGHTA, CDR2 FQGNSA.

This clone came up once. The chain recombines TRBV5-7 with TRBJ2-7, with D tentatively TRBD2 (5 bases). TRBV5-7 is given ORF status, its function remaining uncertain. The CDR3 spans 16 residues. Trimming removed 6 bases from V and 2 bases from J, with 21 bases in between. CDR3 region: CASTAIPFGETYEQYF. In nucleotides, the CDR3 is TGTGCCAGCACCGCAATTCCCTTCGGGGAAACCTACGAGCAGTACTTC.

This chain uses TRBV4-3 with TRBJ1-5; weak D call: TRBD1 (5 bases). This CDR3 is 16 amino acids long. Germline CDR1 reads LGHNA; CDR2 reads YSLEER. The germline V and J ends were trimmed by 3 bases and 0 bases, with 12 bases remaining between them. The CDR3 nucleotides are TGCGCCAGCAGCCACCGACAGCAATATAGCAATCAGCCCCAGCATTTT. Amino acids: CASSHRQQYSNQPQHF.

V usage is TRBV5-1 and J usage is TRBJ2-3, with 12 bases lining up with TRBD2. This CDR3 spans 15 amino acids. Trimming at V came to 5 bases and at J to 4 bases, leaving 5 bases not matched to a gene. Germline V gene sequence: CDR1 SGHRS, CDR2 YFSETQ. CDR3 residues: CASRPGTSGSDTQYF. The CDR3 nucleotides read TGCGCCAGCAGACCCGGGACTAGCGGGTCAGATACGCAGTATTTT.

The rearrangement joins TRBV6-1 to TRBJ1-2; D not resolved. The CDR3 consists of 12 residues. V was pared by 2 bases and J by 11 bases, with 12 bases between. Per germline, CDR1 MNHNS and CDR2 SASEGT. CDR3 in DNA: TGTGCCAGCAGTGAACCCCGGGGAACATACACCTTC. Amino acids: CASSEPRGTYTF.

The chain combines TRBV3-1 (or the pseudogene TRBV3-2) with TRBJ2-7; 7 bases match TRBD2. Germline trimming cut 0 bases from V and 3 bases from J; bases unmatched to any gene: 5. The germline gives CDR1 LGHDT, CDR2 YNNKEL (reference sequence). This CDR3 contains 15 residues. The DNA of the CDR3 is TGTGCCAGCAGCCAAGATAGGACTAGAGTCTACGAGCAGTACTTC. Translated: CASSQDRTRVYEQYF.

The J gene is TRBJ2-2, the V gene TRBV12-3 or TRBV12-4; D ambiguous. V lost 5 bases and J 7 bases, leaving 8 bases between the germline ends. The CDR3 has 12 residues. DNA of the CDR3: TGTGCCAGCAGTCCCCGAGGCGGGGAGCTGTTTTTT. Translating it yields CASSPRGGELFF.

J is TRBJ1-2 and V is TRBV11-2; 8 nucleotides match TRBD1. Germline CDR1 reads SGHAT; CDR2 reads FQNNGV. Unmatched junction bases numbered 8, after V lost 4 bases and J lost 4 bases. CDR3 length equals 15 residues. The CDR3 DNA is TGTGCCAGCAGCTCCCCCCGGACAGGGCTCTATGGCTACACCTTC. The encoded protein is CASSSPRTGLYGYTF. The full variable domain, with the rest looked up from reference TRBV11-2 and TRBJ1-2, is EAGVAQSPRYKIIEKRQSVAFWCNPISGHATLYWYQQILGQGPKLLIQFQNNGVVDDSQLPKDRFSAERLKGVDSTLKIQPAKLEDSAVYLCASSSPRTGLYGYTFGSGTRLTVV.

The gene calls are TRBV4-1 and TRBJ1-3, with 9 bases lining up with TRBD1. CDR1 and CDR2 from the germline V gene are MGHRA and YSYEKL. The length of the CDR3 is 18 residues. V lost 0 bases, J lost 0 bases, and 6 bases stayed unmatched. The CDR3 loop is CASSQDGQGLDSGNTIYF. DNA for the CDR3: TGCGCCAGCAGCCAAGATGGACAGGGGTTGGACTCTGGAAACACCATATATTTT.

This sequence joins TRBV7-2 and TRBJ1-6; 9 nucleotides line up with TRBD1. The CDR3 is 14 amino acids. The trim removed 6 bases at V and 9 bases at J, leaving 6 bases unmatched. In germline, CDR1 is SGHTA, CDR2 FQGNSA. The CDR3 bases are TGTGCCAGCAGAACGGACAGGGGTGCTTCACCCCTCCACTTT. It encodes CASRTDRGASPLHF.

This sequence joins TRBV5-1 and TRBJ2-3, with 12 bases lining up with TRBD1. The trim removed 3 bases at V and 4 bases at J, leaving 6 bases unmatched. Germline assignment: CDR1 SGHRS and CDR2 YFSETQ. The CDR3 sequence is 16 residues long. CDR3: CASSSPGQGASDTQYF. Here the CDR3 DNA reads TGCGCCAGCAGCTCACCGGGACAGGGGGCATCAGATACGCAGTATTTT.

The chain combines TRBV10-3 with TRBJ2-1; 7 bases match TRBD1. The CDR3 runs 13 residues. Germline lookup yields CDR1 ENHRY and CDR2 SYGVKD. V lost 6 bases and J lost 6; bases outside the gene matches: 5. The CDR3 region is CAISQGTANEQFF. CDR3 in DNA: TGTGCCATCAGCCAAGGGACAGCCAATGAGCAGTTCTTC.

The chain employs TRBV7-8 and TRBJ2-1, with D tentatively TRBD2 (5 bases). The ends were cut back, 5 bases at V and 6 bases at J, with 17 bases in the middle. CDR3 length: 15 amino acids. The germline gives CDR1 SGHVS, CDR2 FQNEAQ. The CDR3, as DNA: TGTGCCAGCAGCCAAGGACTCAGCGGCCGCAATGAGCAGTTCTTC. It specifies CASSQGLSGRNEQFF.